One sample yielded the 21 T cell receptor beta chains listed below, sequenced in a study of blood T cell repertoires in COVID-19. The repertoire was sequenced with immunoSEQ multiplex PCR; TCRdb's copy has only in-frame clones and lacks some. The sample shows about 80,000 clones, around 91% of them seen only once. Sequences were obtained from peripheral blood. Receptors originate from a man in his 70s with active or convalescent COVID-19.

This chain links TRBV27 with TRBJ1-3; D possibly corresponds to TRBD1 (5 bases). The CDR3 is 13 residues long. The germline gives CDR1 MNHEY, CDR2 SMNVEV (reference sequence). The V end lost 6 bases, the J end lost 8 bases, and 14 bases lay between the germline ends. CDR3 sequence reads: CASRPTVGHTIYF. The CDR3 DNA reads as TGTGCCAGCAGGCCGACAGTGGGTCACACCATATATTTT.

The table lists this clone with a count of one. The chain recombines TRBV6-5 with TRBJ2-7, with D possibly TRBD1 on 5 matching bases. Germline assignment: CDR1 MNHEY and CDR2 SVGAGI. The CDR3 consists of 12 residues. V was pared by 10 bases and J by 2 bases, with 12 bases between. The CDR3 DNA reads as TGTGCCACCGAAGACAGTGCCTACGAGCAGTACTTC. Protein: CATEDSAYEQYF.

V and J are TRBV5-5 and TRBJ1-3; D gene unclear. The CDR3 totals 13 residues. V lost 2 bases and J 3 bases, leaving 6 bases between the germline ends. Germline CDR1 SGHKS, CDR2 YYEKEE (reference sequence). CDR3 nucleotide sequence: TGTGCCAGCAGCTTATTTAGTGGAAACACCATATATTTT. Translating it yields CASSLFSGNTIYF.

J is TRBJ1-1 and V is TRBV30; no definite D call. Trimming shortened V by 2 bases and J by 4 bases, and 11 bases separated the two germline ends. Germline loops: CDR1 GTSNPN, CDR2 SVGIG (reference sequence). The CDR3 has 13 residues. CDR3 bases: TGTGCCTGGAGTCACGGTCGGGGCACTGAAGCTTTCTTT. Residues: CAWSHGRGTEAFF.

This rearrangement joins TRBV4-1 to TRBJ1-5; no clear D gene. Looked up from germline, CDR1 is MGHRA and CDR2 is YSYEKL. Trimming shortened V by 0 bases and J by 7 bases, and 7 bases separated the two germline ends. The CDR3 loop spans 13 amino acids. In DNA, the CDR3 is TGCGCCAGCAGCCAAGAGATCAGGCAGCCCCAGCATTTT. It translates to CASSQEIRQPQHF.

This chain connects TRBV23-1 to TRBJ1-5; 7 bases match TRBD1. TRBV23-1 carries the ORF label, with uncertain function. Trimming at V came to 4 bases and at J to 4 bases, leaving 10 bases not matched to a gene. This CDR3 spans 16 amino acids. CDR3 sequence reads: CASSPYLGTANQPQHF. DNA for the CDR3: TGCGCCAGCAGTCCCTACCTTGGGACAGCAAATCAGCCCCAGCATTTT.

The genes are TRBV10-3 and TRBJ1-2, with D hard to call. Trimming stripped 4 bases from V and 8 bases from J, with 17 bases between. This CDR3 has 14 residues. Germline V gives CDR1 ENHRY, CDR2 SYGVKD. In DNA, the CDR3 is TGTGCCATCAGTGGGTCCCGCGGCGGGGAAGGCTACACCTTC. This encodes CAISGSRGGEGYTF.

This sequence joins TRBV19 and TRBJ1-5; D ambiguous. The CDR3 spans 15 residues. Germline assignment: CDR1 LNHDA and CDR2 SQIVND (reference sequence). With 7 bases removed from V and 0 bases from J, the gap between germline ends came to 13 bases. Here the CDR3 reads CASTLLSRSNQPQHF. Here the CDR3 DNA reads TGTGCCAGTACCCTTCTCTCCCGTAGCAATCAGCCCCAGCATTTT. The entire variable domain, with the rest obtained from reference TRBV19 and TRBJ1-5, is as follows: DGGITQSPKYLFRKEGQNVTLSCEQNLNHDAMYWYRQDPGQGLRLIYYSQIVNDFQKGDIAEGYSVSREKKESFPLTVTSAQKNPTAFYLCASTLLSRSNQPQHFGDGTRLSIL.

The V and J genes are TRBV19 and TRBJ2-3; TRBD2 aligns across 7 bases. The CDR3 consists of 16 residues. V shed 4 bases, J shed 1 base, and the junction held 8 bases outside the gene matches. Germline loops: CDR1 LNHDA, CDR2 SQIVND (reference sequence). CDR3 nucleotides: TGTGCCAGTAGTAAACTCGACCTAGCGGGCACAGATACGCAGTATTTT. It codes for CASSKLDLAGTDTQYF.

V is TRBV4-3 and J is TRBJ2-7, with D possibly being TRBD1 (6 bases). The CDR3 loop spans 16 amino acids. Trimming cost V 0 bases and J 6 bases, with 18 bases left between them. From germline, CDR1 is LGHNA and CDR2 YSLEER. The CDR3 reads CASSQDLRGKTAEQYF. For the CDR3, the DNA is TGCGCCAGCAGCCAAGATTTGAGGGGGAAAACGGCCGAGCAGTACTTC.

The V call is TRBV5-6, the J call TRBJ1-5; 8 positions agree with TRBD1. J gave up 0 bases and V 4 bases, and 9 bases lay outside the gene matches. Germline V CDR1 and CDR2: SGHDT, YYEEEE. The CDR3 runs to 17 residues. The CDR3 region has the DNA TGTGCCAGCAGCACGACCGGGACAGGTTATAGCAATCAGCCCCAGCATTTT. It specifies CASSTTGTGYSNQPQHF.

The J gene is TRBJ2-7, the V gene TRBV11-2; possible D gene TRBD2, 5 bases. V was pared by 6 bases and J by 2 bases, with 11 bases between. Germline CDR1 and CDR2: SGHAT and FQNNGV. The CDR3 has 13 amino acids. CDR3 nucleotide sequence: TGTGCCAGCAGGGTGGACGGGACCTACGAGCAGTACTTC. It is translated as CASRVDGTYEQYF.

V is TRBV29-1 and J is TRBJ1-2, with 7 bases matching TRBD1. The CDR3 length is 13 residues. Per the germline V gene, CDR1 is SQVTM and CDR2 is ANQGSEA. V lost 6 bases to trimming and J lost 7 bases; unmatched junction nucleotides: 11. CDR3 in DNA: TGCAGCGTGGCTGCCACAGGGGACGTTGGCTACACCTTC. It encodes CSVAATGDVGYTF.

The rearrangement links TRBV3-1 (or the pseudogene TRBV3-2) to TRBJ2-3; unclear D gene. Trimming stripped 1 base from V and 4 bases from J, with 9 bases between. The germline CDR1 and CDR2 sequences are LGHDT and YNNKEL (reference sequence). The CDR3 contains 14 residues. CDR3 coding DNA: TGTGCCAGCAGCCAAGTCGTGGGCGCAGATACGCAGTATTTT. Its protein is CASSQVVGADTQYF.

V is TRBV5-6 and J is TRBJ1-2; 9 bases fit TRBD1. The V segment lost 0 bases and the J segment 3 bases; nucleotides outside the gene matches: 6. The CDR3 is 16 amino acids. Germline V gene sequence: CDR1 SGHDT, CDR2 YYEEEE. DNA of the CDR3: TGTGCCAGCAGCTTGGACAGGGGGCAGAGAGACTATGGCTACACCTTC. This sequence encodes CASSLDRGQRDYGYTF.

In DNA, the CDR3 is TGTGCCAGCAGCCTGGGACTAGCGGATTACTACAATGAGCAGTTCTTC. It yields the protein CASSLGLADYYNEQFF. The chain carries TRBV5-5 and TRBJ2-1; 11 bases map to TRBD2. The V segment lost 4 bases and the J segment 3 bases; nucleotides outside the gene matches: 6. Germline V gene lookup returns CDR1 SGHKS and CDR2 YYEKEE (reference sequence). This CDR3 is built from 16 residues.

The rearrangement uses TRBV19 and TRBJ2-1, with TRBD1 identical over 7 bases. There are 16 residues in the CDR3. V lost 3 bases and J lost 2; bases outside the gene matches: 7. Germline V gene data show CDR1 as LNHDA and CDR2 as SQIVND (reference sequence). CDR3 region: CASSIMWDRAYNEQFF. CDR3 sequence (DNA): TGTGCCAGTAGTATTATGTGGGACAGAGCCTACAATGAGCAGTTCTTC.

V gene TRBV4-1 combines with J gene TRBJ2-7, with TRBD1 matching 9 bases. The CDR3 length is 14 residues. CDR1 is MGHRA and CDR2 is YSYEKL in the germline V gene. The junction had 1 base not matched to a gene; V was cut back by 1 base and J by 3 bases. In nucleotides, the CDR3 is TGCGCCAGCAGCCAAGTGGACAGGGGCTACGAGCAGTACTTC. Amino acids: CASSQVDRGYEQYF.

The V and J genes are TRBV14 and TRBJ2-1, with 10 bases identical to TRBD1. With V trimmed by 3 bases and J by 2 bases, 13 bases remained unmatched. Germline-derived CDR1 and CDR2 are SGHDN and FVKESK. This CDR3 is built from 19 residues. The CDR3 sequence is CASSHPQGVGTGAYNEQFF. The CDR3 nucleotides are TGTGCCAGCAGCCACCCCCAAGGGGTTGGGACAGGGGCCTACAATGAGCAGTTCTTC.

This chain's CDR3 is CASSLVTGGMAEAFF. CDR3 DNA sequence: TGTGCCAGCAGCTTAGTAACAGGGGGCATGGCAGAAGCTTTCTTT. This sequence joins TRBV7-2 and TRBJ1-1, with TRBD1 identical over 9 bases. The CDR3 has 15 residues. The germline gives CDR1 SGHTA, CDR2 FQGNSA. V was clipped by 1 base and J by 8 bases; unmatched bases: 8. The full variable domain, its missing parts supplied by reference TRBV7-2 and TRBJ1-1, is GAGVSQSPSNKVTEKGKDVELRCDPISGHTALYWYRQSLGQGLEFLIYFQGNSAPDKSGLPSDRFSAERTGGSVSTLTIQRTQQEDSAVYLCASSLVTGGMAEAFFGQGTRLTVV.

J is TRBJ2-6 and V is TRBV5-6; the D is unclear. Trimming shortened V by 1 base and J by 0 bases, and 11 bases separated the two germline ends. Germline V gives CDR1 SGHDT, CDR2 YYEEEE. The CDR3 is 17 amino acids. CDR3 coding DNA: TGTGCCAGCAGCTTGTATCCGCGTTCCTCTGGGGCCAACGTCCTGACTTTC. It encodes CASSLYPRSSGANVLTF.